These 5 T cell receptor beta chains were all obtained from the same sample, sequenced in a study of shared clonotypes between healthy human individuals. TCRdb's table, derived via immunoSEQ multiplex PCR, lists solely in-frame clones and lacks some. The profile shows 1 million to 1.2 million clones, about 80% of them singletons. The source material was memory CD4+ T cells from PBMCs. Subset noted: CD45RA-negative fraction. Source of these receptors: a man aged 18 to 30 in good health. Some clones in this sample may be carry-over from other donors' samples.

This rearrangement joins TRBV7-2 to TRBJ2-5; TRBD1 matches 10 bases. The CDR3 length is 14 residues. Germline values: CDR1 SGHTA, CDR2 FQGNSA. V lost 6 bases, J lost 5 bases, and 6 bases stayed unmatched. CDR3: CASSLTGGRETQYF. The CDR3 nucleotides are TGTGCCAGCAGTTTGACAGGGGGCAGGGAGACCCAGTACTTC.

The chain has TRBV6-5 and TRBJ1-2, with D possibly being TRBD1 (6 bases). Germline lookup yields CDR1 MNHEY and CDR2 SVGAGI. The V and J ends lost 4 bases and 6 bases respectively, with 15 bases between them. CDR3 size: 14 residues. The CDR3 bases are TGTGCCAGCAGTTTCACGCAGGGGATCGATGGCTACACCTTC. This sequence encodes CASSFTQGIDGYTF.

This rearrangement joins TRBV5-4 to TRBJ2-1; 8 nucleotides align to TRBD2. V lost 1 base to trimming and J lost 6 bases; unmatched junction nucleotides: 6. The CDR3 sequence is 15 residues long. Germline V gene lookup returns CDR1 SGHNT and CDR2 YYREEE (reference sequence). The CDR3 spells CASSLSSGSSNEQFF. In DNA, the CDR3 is TGTGCCAGCAGCTTGTCCAGCGGGAGCAGCAATGAGCAGTTCTTC. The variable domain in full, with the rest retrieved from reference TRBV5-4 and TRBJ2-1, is ETGVTQSPTHLIKTRGQQVTLRCSSQSGHNTVSWYQQALGQGPQFIFQYYREEENGRGNFPPRFSGLQFPNYSSELNVNALELDDSALYLCASSLSSGSSNEQFFGPGTRLTVL.

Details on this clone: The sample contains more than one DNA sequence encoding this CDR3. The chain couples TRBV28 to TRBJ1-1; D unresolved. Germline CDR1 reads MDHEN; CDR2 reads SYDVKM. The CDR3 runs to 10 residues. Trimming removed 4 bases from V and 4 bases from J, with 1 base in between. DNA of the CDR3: TGTGCCAGCAGTTCCACTGAAGCTTTCTTT. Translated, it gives CASSSTEAFF.

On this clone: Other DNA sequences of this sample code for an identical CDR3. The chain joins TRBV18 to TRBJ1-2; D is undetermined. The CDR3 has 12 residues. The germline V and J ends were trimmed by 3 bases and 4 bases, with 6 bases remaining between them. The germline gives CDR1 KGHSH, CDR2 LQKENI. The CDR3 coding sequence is TGTGCCAGCTCACCGACCGGCTATGGCTACACCTTC. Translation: CASSPTGYGYTF.